These 22 T cell receptor beta chains share one sample of origin, sequenced in a study of blood T cell repertoires in COVID-19 (dated by TCRdb to the early 2020s). The library was produced with the immunoSEQ multiplex PCR assay. As stored in TCRdb, this immuneACCESS dataset retains in-frame rearrangements with V and J assigned. A fraction of the clones does not appear; measured against another copy, unresolved V genes explain less than half of the discrepancy, and the remainder lacks a known reason. This sample lists under 250,000 clones; about 80% were detected once. Together, the top ten hold about 2.5% of the sample. The sample comprised peripheral blood. The receptors were sampled from a woman aged 40 to 50 with active or convalescent COVID-19.

The chain joins TRBV5-8 to TRBJ1-1, with 7 bases aligning to TRBD1. J lost 1 base, V lost 4 bases, and 4 bases had no gene match. The CDR3 contains 14 residues. Germline lookup yields CDR1 SGHTS and CDR2 YDEGEE. For the CDR3, the DNA is TGTGCCAGCAGCCTGGGACAGCCGAACACTGAAGCTTTCTTT. Translated: CASSLGQPNTEAFF.

The genes are TRBV19 and TRBJ1-1; D gene uncertain. The V and J ends lost 6 bases and 5 bases respectively, with 7 bases between them. CDR1 is LNHDA and CDR2 is SQIVND in the germline V gene (reference sequence). The CDR3 is made up of 11 amino acids. DNA of the CDR3: TGTGCCAGTAGCACAAATACTGAAGCTTTCTTT. It is translated as CASSTNTEAFF. The complete variable domain, with remaining parts taken from reference TRBV19 and TRBJ1-1, reads DGGITQSPKYLFRKEGQNVTLSCEQNLNHDAMYWYRQDPGQGLRLIYYSQIVNDFQKGDIAEGYSVSREKKESFPLTVTSAQKNPTAFYLCASSTNTEAFFGQGTRLTVV.

V and J are TRBV9 and TRBJ1-5; 11 positions agree with TRBD1. The CDR3 contains 15 residues. Trimming took 4 bases from V and 7 from J; bases not matched to a gene: 7. Germline V CDR1 and CDR2: SGDLS, YYNGEE. In DNA, the CDR3 is TGTGCCAGCAGCATAGGACAGGGGGCACGGCAGCCCCAGCATTTT. Translating gives CASSIGQGARQPQHF.

This chain uses TRBV28 with TRBJ1-3; TRBD1 might be the D (5 bases). Germline CDR1 reads MDHEN; CDR2 reads SYDVKM. The CDR3 sequence is 14 residues long. The V and J ends lost 6 bases and 1 base respectively, with 10 bases between them. CDR3 DNA: TGTGCCAGCAGGCCCCAGGGATCTGGAAACACCATATATTTT. Translating gives CASRPQGSGNTIYF.

The chain uses TRBV6-5 and TRBJ2-1; D unclear. V was cut by 4 bases and J by 0 bases, with 7 bases left in between. This CDR3 region has 14 residues. Germline-derived CDR1 and CDR2 are MNHEY and SVGAGI. CDR3 sequence: CASSFLYSYNEQFF. The CDR3 DNA reads TGTGCCAGCAGTTTTCTCTACTCCTACAATGAGCAGTTCTTC.

This CDR3 reads CASGLLRGGQGAVRTEAFF. CDR3 nucleotides: TGTGCTAGTGGTTTGCTCCGAGGAGGGCAGGGGGCGGTTAGGACTGAAGCTTTCTTT. This rearrangement joins TRBV12-5 to TRBJ1-1; TRBD1 aligns across 8 bases. Germline V gene sequence: CDR1 LGHNT, CDR2 FRNRAP. The CDR3 extends over 19 amino acids. With V trimmed by 2 bases and J by 5 bases, 19 bases remained unmatched.

The rearrangement links TRBV24-1 to TRBJ2-5; tentatively, D is TRBD1 (6 bases). Per the germline V gene, CDR1 is KGHDR and CDR2 is SFDVKD. V was shortened by 5 bases and J by 1 base, with 13 bases between the two germline ends. CDR3 length equals 15 residues. Written as DNA, the CDR3 is TGTGCCACCAGTGCCGCGACAGGCCCCCAAGAGACCCAGTACTTC. Encoded protein: CATSAATGPQETQYF.

The chain is built from TRBV24-1 and TRBJ1-1, with a weak D call TRBD1 (6 bases). The V gene lost 4 bases and the J gene lost 2 bases, with 10 bases spanning the gap. Germline CDR1 KGHDR, CDR2 SFDVKD. This CDR3 region has 14 residues. CDR3 sequence: CATSEPGHNTEAFF. The CDR3 bases are TGTGCCACCAGTGAGCCGGGACACAACACTGAAGCTTTCTTT.

V and J are TRBV11-2 and TRBJ2-1; 10 positions agree with TRBD1. CDR3 length: 17 residues. Germline-derived CDR1 and CDR2 are SGHAT and FQNNGV. V lost 2 bases, J lost 4 bases, and 8 bases stayed unmatched. The CDR3 coding sequence is TGTGCCAGCAGCTTAATCGCGGGGACAGGGGAGTACAATGAGCAGTTCTTC. This encodes CASSLIAGTGEYNEQFF.

The DNA of the CDR3 is TGCGCCAGCAGCCAAGAGTATAGGCCGACAGGGTTCACCTACGAGCAGTACTTC. It codes for CASSQEYRPTGFTYEQYF. This chain joins TRBV4-1 and TRBJ2-7; TRBD1 matches at 7 bases. Trimming at V came to 0 bases and at J to 2 bases, leaving 13 bases not matched to a gene. In germline, CDR1 is MGHRA, CDR2 YSYEKL. The CDR3 consists of 18 residues.

This clone was detected a few times. The chain combines TRBV5-4 with TRBJ2-2; 9 nucleotides agree with TRBD1. V lost 4 bases to trimming and J lost 1 base; unmatched junction nucleotides: 2. The germline V gene has CDR1 SGHNT and CDR2 YYREEE (reference sequence). There are 15 residues in the CDR3. CDR3 DNA: TGTGCCAGCAGCCAGACAGGGGGGAACACCGGGGAGCTGTTTTTT. Translated, it gives CASSQTGGNTGELFF. Combining the CDR3 with reference TRBV5-4 and TRBJ2-2 gives the whole variable domain ETGVTQSPTHLIKTRGQQVTLRCSSQSGHNTVSWYQQALGQGPQFIFQYYREEENGRGNFPPRFSGLQFPNYSSELNVNALELDDSALYLCASSQTGGNTGELFFGEGSRLTVL.

V usage is TRBV10-1 and J usage is TRBJ2-4; possible D gene TRBD2, 5 bases. The germline CDR1 and CDR2 sequences are WNHNN and SYGVQD (reference sequence). V dropped 2 bases and J dropped 0 bases, with 8 bases sitting between them. The CDR3 runs 15 residues. The DNA of the CDR3 is TGCGCCAGCAGTGAGGAGGGATTAGCCAAAAACATTCAGTACTTC. Translated: CASSEEGLAKNIQYF.

This clone was seen more than once but under ten times. V is TRBV5-1 and J is TRBJ1-2; tentatively, D is TRBD1 (5 bases). The CDR3 runs 15 residues. V was cut by 4 bases and J by 4 bases, with 17 bases left in between. Germline CDR1 reads SGHRS; CDR2 reads YFSETQ. The CDR3 region is CASSPEAGLGYGYTF. The CDR3 DNA reads TGCGCCAGCAGCCCGGAGGCGGGGCTGGGCTATGGCTACACCTTC.

A word on this clone: Distinct nucleotide sequences in the sample also encode this CDR3. The chain recombines TRBV18 with TRBJ1-1, with D uncertain. Germline CDR1 is KGHSH and CDR2 is LQKENI. The V end lost 1 base, the J end lost 5 bases, and 8 bases lay between the germline ends. The CDR3 extends over 13 amino acids. CDR3: CASSPQGGTEAFF. CDR3 nucleotide sequence: TGTGCCAGCTCACCACAGGGAGGGACTGAAGCTTTCTTT.

The chain joins TRBV18 to TRBJ1-1; TRBD1 might be the D (5 bases). Trimming took 6 bases from V and 4 from J, leaving 18 bases between them. The germline V gene has CDR1 KGHSH and CDR2 LQKENI. The CDR3 consists of 15 residues. CDR3 in amino acids: CASSSAGGRGTEAFF. In DNA form, the CDR3 reads TGTGCCAGCTCCTCAGCTGGGGGGAGGGGCACTGAAGCTTTCTTT.

This clone was detected only a few times. The same CDR3 is also encoded by other DNA sequences in this sample. The chain carries TRBV5-1 and TRBJ1-2; D unclear. The CDR3 extends over 14 amino acids. Germline V gives CDR1 SGHRS, CDR2 YFSETQ. V shed 0 bases and J shed 0 bases, with 6 bases lying between them. CDR3 sequence (DNA): TGCGCCAGCAGCTTGGACGGAGCTAACTATGGCTACACCTTC. Amino acid sequence: CASSLDGANYGYTF.

The chain links TRBV28 to TRBJ1-2; unclear D gene. Trimming removed 7 bases from V and 0 bases from J, with 12 bases in between. The CDR3 contains 14 residues. The germline gives CDR1 MDHEN, CDR2 SYDVKM. The DNA for the CDR3 is TGTGCCAGCATCTCTCCCGTCTCTAACTATGGCTACACCTTC. It is translated as CASISPVSNYGYTF.

The chain employs TRBV5-1 and TRBJ2-1; no definite D call. The CDR3 contains 15 residues. Trimming left V 7 bases short and J 0 bases short, with 14 bases between. In germline, CDR1 is SGHRS, CDR2 YFSETQ. The CDR3 sequence is CASRSAITSYNEQFF. CDR3 DNA sequence: TGCGCCAGCCGAAGTGCTATTACCTCCTACAATGAGCAGTTCTTC.

This rearrangement joins TRBV2 to TRBJ2-6; the match to TRBD2 covers 7 bases. CDR3 length equals 16 residues. Germline V gene data show CDR1 as SNHLY and CDR2 as FYNNEI. J gave up 1 base and V 6 bases, and 6 bases lay outside the gene matches. The CDR3 DNA reads as TGTGCCAGCAGGGCCAGAGCGGGGTCTGGGGCCAACGTCCTGACTTTC. It yields the protein CASRARAGSGANVLTF.

The V gene is TRBV30, the J gene TRBJ1-5; 11 bases agree with TRBD1. This CDR3 comprises 16 residues. The germline V gene encodes CDR1 GTSNPN and CDR2 SVGIG (reference sequence). The V and J ends lost 2 bases and 4 bases, in that order; junction bases with no gene match: 7. The CDR3 region has the DNA TGTGCCTGGAGTCAGAGATGGGACAGGGGGAATCAGCCCCAGCATTTT. Protein: CAWSQRWDRGNQPQHF.

V gene TRBV2 combines with J gene TRBJ1-3, with TRBD1 matching over 8 bases. The germline V gene encodes CDR1 SNHLY and CDR2 FYNNEI. The junction had 5 bases not matched to a gene; V was cut back by 1 base and J by 9 bases. This CDR3 contains 14 residues. The CDR3: CASSEGRGLSTIYF. The CDR3 DNA follows: TGTGCCAGCAGTGAAGGCAGGGGGCTTAGCACCATATATTTT.

The rearrangement uses TRBV19 and TRBJ1-2, with 9 bases lining up with TRBD1. In germline, CDR1 is LNHDA, CDR2 SQIVND (reference sequence). CDR3 length: 15 residues. The junction had 7 bases not matched to a gene; V was cut back by 5 bases and J by 3 bases. The CDR3 loop is CASSRRGQGYYGYTF. Here the CDR3 DNA reads TGTGCCAGTAGTCGACGGGGACAGGGATACTATGGCTACACCTTC.